The 31 T cell receptor beta chains presented below share a single source sample, sequenced in a study of shared clonotypes between healthy human individuals. Naivety among CD8 cells was defined by CD45RO negativity and positive CCR7 selection, thereby excluding terminally differentiated effector memory CD45RA+ cells. TCRdb's table, derived via immunoSEQ multiplex PCR, lists solely in-frame clones and lacks some. The sample lists approximately 2,200,000 clones, about 93% occurring once. Sequenced: naive CD8+ T cells from PBMCs. Every receptor here comes from a young man in good health. Some clones in this sample may be carry-over from other donors' samples.

A single count supports this clone. The chain joins TRBV6-5 to TRBJ1-5; 8 nucleotides agree with TRBD1. V was pared by 0 bases and J by 11 bases, with 3 bases of the junction left unmatched. This CDR3 has 13 residues. Germline lookup yields CDR1 MNHEY and CDR2 SVGAGI. CDR3 bases: TGTGCCAGCAGTTACTCGGACAGGGAAGCCCAGCATTTT. This translates into CASSYSDREAQHF.

The V gene is TRBV18, the J gene TRBJ2-1, with 14 bases that match TRBD2. The CDR3 has 18 residues. Germline CDR1 and CDR2: KGHSH and LQKENI. The junction had 3 bases not matched to a gene; V was cut back by 0 bases and J by 2 bases. The CDR3 coding sequence is TGTGCCAGCTCACCACCGACTAGCGGGAGGGTCCCCTACAATGAGCAGTTCTTC. Amino acids: CASSPPTSGRVPYNEQFF.

V gene TRBV2 combines with J gene TRBJ2-3, with TRBD2 matching over 8 bases. The CDR3 length is 13 residues. After removal of 11 bases from V and 3 bases from J, the junction contained 7 bases not matched to a gene. Per germline, CDR1 SNHLY and CDR2 FYNNEI. CDR3 amino acids: CARGQRETDTQYF. The DNA for the CDR3 is TGTGCCCGTGGGCAGCGGGAGACAGATACGCAGTATTTT. Together with reference TRBV2 and TRBJ2-3, the CDR3 gives the full variable domain: EPEVTQTPSHQVTQMGQEVILRCVPISNHLYFYWYRQILGQKVEFLVSFYNNEISEKSEIFDDQFSVERPDGSNFTLKIRSTKLEDSAMYFCARGQRETDTQYFGPGTRLTVL.

The chain recombines TRBV7-9 with TRBJ2-1; 9 bases are shared with TRBD2. V was pared by 0 bases and J by 2 bases, with 2 bases of the junction left unmatched. This CDR3 contains 16 residues. Looked up from germline, CDR1 is SEHNR and CDR2 is FQNEAQ (reference sequence). This CDR3 is CASSLAGGRAYNEQFF. CDR3 sequence (DNA): TGTGCCAGCAGCTTAGCTGGCGGGAGGGCCTACAATGAGCAGTTCTTC.

About this clone itself: The sample carries other DNA sequences with the same CDR3. The chain couples TRBV7-2 to TRBJ2-7; unclear D gene. Germline values: CDR1 SGHTA, CDR2 FQGNSA. This CDR3 contains 15 residues. Deletions cut 1 base from V and 1 base from J, with 11 bases between. In nucleotides, the CDR3 is TGTGCCAGCAGCTTAGTAGGCCAGTCTTCCTACGAGCAGTACTTC. This gives the protein CASSLVGQSSYEQYF.

This clone has a single count. The chain combines TRBV7-9 with TRBJ2-7; possibly TRBD2 for D (6 bases). This CDR3 comprises 13 residues. Germline CDR1 and CDR2: SEHNR and FQNEAQ (reference sequence). V was pared by 6 bases and J by 6 bases, with 15 bases between. This CDR3 is CASRTYTSSEQYF. The CDR3, as DNA: TGTGCCAGCAGGACATATACTAGCTCCGAGCAGTACTTC.

The DNA for the CDR3 is TGTGCCAGCAGCGTAGAATGGGTAGACTACAATGAGCAGTTCTTC. It yields the protein CASSVEWVDYNEQFF. The chain employs TRBV9 and TRBJ2-1; D is undetermined. The CDR3 runs to 15 residues. V lost 0 bases and J 3 bases, leaving 10 bases between the germline ends. The germline gives CDR1 SGDLS, CDR2 YYNGEE.

This clone was seen more than once but under ten times. The chain carries TRBV30 and TRBJ1-1, with 10 nucleotides matching TRBD1. CDR3 length equals 13 residues. In germline, CDR1 is GTSNPN, CDR2 SVGIG (reference sequence). The CDR3, as DNA: TGTGCGTCGGACAGGGGGTTGAACACTGAAGCTTTCTTT. Its translation: CASDRGLNTEAFF.

The rearrangement joins TRBV5-4 to TRBJ2-1; D is unclear. CDR3 length equals 11 residues. V dropped 1 base and J dropped 8 bases, with 4 bases sitting between them. The germline CDR1 and CDR2 sequences are SGHNT and YYREEE (reference sequence). The CDR3 reads CASSLIHEQFF. The CDR3 DNA sequence: TGTGCCAGCAGCTTGATTCATGAGCAGTTCTTC. Drawing the rest from reference TRBV5-4 and TRBJ2-1, the complete variable domain is ETGVTQSPTHLIKTRGQQVTLRCSSQSGHNTVSWYQQALGQGPQFIFQYYREEENGRGNFPPRFSGLQFPNYSSELNVNALELDDSALYLCASSLIHEQFFGPGTRLTVL.

This chain uses TRBV29-1 with TRBJ2-3; D is perhaps TRBD2 (5 bases). Trimming took off 5 bases at V and 6 bases at J, with 12 bases between the two ends. The CDR3 length is 12 residues. Germline CDR1 SQVTM, CDR2 ANQGSEA. The CDR3 DNA reads as TGCAGCGTTCCCGAGCGCGGGGATACGCAGTATTTT. Its translation: CSVPERGDTQYF.

V and J are TRBV28 and TRBJ2-7; no firm D call. V gave up 1 base and J gave up 7 bases, with 8 bases separating them. This CDR3 is built from 12 residues. Germline V CDR1 and CDR2: MDHEN, SYDVKM. CDR3 sequence reads: CASSLFVGEQYF. For the CDR3, the DNA is TGTGCCAGCAGTTTATTCGTGGGAGAGCAGTACTTC.

This chain links TRBV6-4 with TRBJ1-1, with D uncertain. The CDR3 consists of 15 residues. Germline V gene sequence: CDR1 MRHNA, CDR2 SNTAGT. The V gene lost 0 bases and the J gene lost 1 base, with 9 bases spanning the gap. CDR3 residues: CASSDSRLKNTEAFF. The CDR3 nucleotides are TGTGCCAGCAGTGACTCGAGATTGAAGAACACTGAAGCTTTCTTT.

This chain uses TRBV27 with TRBJ2-3; possible D gene TRBD1, 6 bases. The CDR3 loop spans 13 amino acids. The germline V and J ends were trimmed by 10 bases and 4 bases, with 15 bases remaining between them. In germline, CDR1 is MNHEY, CDR2 SMNVEV (reference sequence). CDR3 region: CATHRDGADTQYF. In nucleotides, the CDR3 is TGTGCCACCCACAGGGATGGAGCAGATACGCAGTATTTT.

In the case of this clone: At the DNA level, this CDR3 is encoded by other sequences in the same sample as well. V usage is TRBV29-1 and J usage is TRBJ2-1; 9 nucleotides match TRBD2. Germline V gene lookup returns CDR1 SQVTM and CDR2 ANQGSEA. The CDR3 runs 16 residues. V lost 1 base, J lost 0 bases, and 4 bases stayed unmatched. This CDR3 is CSVEGLAGLSYNEQFF. CDR3 in DNA: TGCAGCGTTGAAGGGCTAGCGGGACTCTCCTACAATGAGCAGTTCTTC.

The gene calls are TRBV27 and TRBJ2-7; TRBD2 matches at 10 bases. Germline loops: CDR1 MNHEY, CDR2 SMNVEV (reference sequence). The CDR3 is made up of 14 amino acids. Trimming at V came to 8 bases and at J to 2 bases, leaving 6 bases not matched to a gene. The CDR3 DNA sequence: TGTGCCAGCGGAAAGAGCGGGAGGGCCTACGAGCAGTACTTC. Translated, it gives CASGKSGRAYEQYF.

This clone is a singleton in its sample. This chain uses TRBV11-2 with TRBJ1-1, with no clear D. Trimming pared 2 bases from V and 0 bases from J, leaving 16 bases between. Germline CDR1 and CDR2: SGHAT and FQNNGV. CDR3 length equals 17 residues. The CDR3 bases are TGTGCCAGCAGCTTACATCGGGCCAGAACCATGAACACTGAAGCTTTCTTT. Protein: CASSLHRARTMNTEAFF.

The chain joins TRBV28 to TRBJ1-2; 9 bases match TRBD1. CDR1 is MDHEN and CDR2 is SYDVKM in the germline V gene. Unmatched junction bases numbered 11, after V lost 5 bases and J lost 7 bases. The CDR3 runs 15 residues. CDR3 amino acids: CASSLIPGQGLGYTF. CDR3 nucleotides: TGTGCCAGCAGTCTAATACCCGGACAGGGGCTTGGCTACACCTTC.

This clone was recorded once. The V call is TRBV10-2, the J call TRBJ2-7; TRBD2 agrees at 10 bases. This CDR3 is 14 amino acids long. The V and J ends lost 8 bases and 5 bases, in that order; junction bases with no gene match: 9. Germline V gene lookup returns CDR1 WSHSY and CDR2 SAAADI. This CDR3 reads CASAPSGSAHEQYF. DNA of the CDR3: TGCGCCAGCGCCCCTAGCGGGAGCGCCCACGAGCAGTACTTC.

The chain recombines TRBV29-1 with TRBJ1-2, with D perhaps TRBD1 (6 bases). Germline loops: CDR1 SQVTM, CDR2 ANQGSEA. Trimming pared 7 bases from V and 7 bases from J, leaving 22 bases between. This CDR3 has 14 residues. CDR3 DNA: TGCAGCGCAGTATCATCACAGGGCGGTGGTGGCTACACCTTC. As protein: CSAVSSQGGGGYTF.

CDR3 DNA: TGTGCCAGCAGTCCACAGGGACAGGGGACCTACGAGCAGTACTTC. As protein: CASSPQGQGTYEQYF. V is TRBV27 and J is TRBJ2-7; 10 nucleotides align to TRBD1. Germline V gene lookup returns CDR1 MNHEY and CDR2 SMNVEV (reference sequence). With 5 bases clipped from V and 2 bases from J, the junction kept 6 bases outside the gene matches. This CDR3 contains 15 residues.

To note about this clone: Other DNA sequences from this sample encode an identical CDR3 as well. The rearrangement joins TRBV27 to TRBJ1-1; no definite D call. The CDR3 is made up of 13 amino acids. V shed 3 bases and J shed 3 bases, with 8 bases lying between them. Germline V gene data show CDR1 as MNHEY and CDR2 as SMNVEV (reference sequence). CDR3 DNA: TGTGCCAGCAGTTTGGGTACGTACACTGAAGCTTTCTTT. This codes for CASSLGTYTEAFF.

The chain employs TRBV6-5 and TRBJ2-7; D not certain. Germline CDR1 reads MNHEY; CDR2 reads SVGAGI. There are 14 residues in the CDR3. V shed 1 base and J shed 5 bases, with 12 bases lying between them. CDR3 bases: TGTGCCAGCAGTTACTGGGCAGGAAAGGACGAGCAGTACTTC. Encoded protein: CASSYWAGKDEQYF.

This chain uses TRBV7-6 with TRBJ2-1; a weak D match, TRBD2 (6 bases). The CDR3 sequence is 14 residues long. In germline, CDR1 is SGHVS, CDR2 FNYEAQ. Trimming pared 6 bases from V and 0 bases from J, leaving 9 bases between. CDR3 DNA sequence: TGTGCCAGCAGTCCCGGGAGCTCCTACAATGAGCAGTTCTTC. Translation gives CASSPGSSYNEQFF.

The V gene is TRBV27, the J gene TRBJ2-7, with a possible D match to TRBD1 (5 bases). Germline V CDR1 and CDR2: MNHEY, SMNVEV (reference sequence). Deletions cut 2 bases from V and 5 bases from J, with 16 bases between. There are 15 residues in the CDR3. CDR3 sequence reads: CASSLGILGVHEQYF. CDR3 DNA: TGTGCCAGCAGTTTAGGAATTTTAGGGGTCCACGAGCAGTACTTC.

V and J are TRBV27 and TRBJ2-1, with D possibly TRBD2 on 6 matching bases. The V end was cut by 5 bases, the J end by 2 bases, with 16 bases between. CDR3 size: 16 residues. The germline V gene encodes CDR1 MNHEY and CDR2 SMNVEV (reference sequence). Here the CDR3 reads CASSPSGGEAYNEQFF. CDR3 sequence (DNA): TGTGCCAGCAGTCCGTCTGGAGGGGAGGCCTACAATGAGCAGTTCTTC.

V and J are TRBV5-1 and TRBJ2-2, with 8 bases matching TRBD2. V shed 0 bases and J 6 bases; nucleotides not matched to a gene: 4. The germline CDR1 and CDR2 sequences are SGHRS and YFSETQ. This CDR3 has 15 residues. CDR3 bases: TGCGCCAGCAGCTTGGTCGGGAGGGCCCCCGGGGAGCTGTTTTTT. This gives the protein CASSLVGRAPGELFF.

On this clone itself: Other nucleotide sequences in the sample specify the same CDR3. The chain employs TRBV9 and TRBJ2-7; 8 bases match TRBD2. Germline loops: CDR1 SGDLS, CDR2 YYNGEE. CDR3 length equals 15 residues. J was trimmed by 3 bases and V by 0 bases; bases with no gene match: 5. The DNA of the CDR3 is TGTGCCAGCAGCGTAGCCCTAGCGGGCGTCTACGAGCAGTACTTC. Amino acid sequence: CASSVALAGVYEQYF.

The chain uses TRBV4-1 and TRBJ2-2, with TRBD2 matching over 11 bases. The germline CDR1 and CDR2 sequences are MGHRA and YSYEKL. This CDR3 spans 15 amino acids. V gave up 4 bases and J gave up 7 bases; unmatched junction bases: 5. In DNA form, the CDR3 reads TGCGCCAGCAGCCCTAGCGGGAGGACGGGCGGGGAGCTGTTTTTT. Amino acid sequence: CASSPSGRTGGELFF.

The table lists this clone with a count of one. The chain is built from TRBV27 and TRBJ1-2; the D gene is possibly TRBD1 (5 bases). With 3 bases removed from V and 2 bases from J, the gap between germline ends came to 19 bases. Germline CDR1 MNHEY, CDR2 SMNVEV (reference sequence). This CDR3 has 17 amino acids. Written as DNA, the CDR3 is TGTGCCAGCAGTTTTTATCCCCGGCAGGGAGAAAACTATGGCTACACCTTC. Residues: CASSFYPRQGENYGYTF.

The V and J genes are TRBV4-2 and TRBJ1-1, with no clear D. V lost 2 bases and J 0 bases, leaving 7 bases between the germline ends. CDR1 and CDR2 from the germline V gene are LGHNA and YNFKEQ. This CDR3 is 14 amino acids long. CDR3 nucleotide sequence: TGTGCCAGCAGCCAATTTTCCATGAACACTGAAGCTTTCTTT. It specifies CASSQFSMNTEAFF.

This clone showed up just a few times. This same CDR3 is encoded by further DNA sequences in the sample. The chain links TRBV5-1 to TRBJ1-1, with D uncertain. Trimming removed 5 bases at V and 1 base at J, with 3 bases between. Germline CDR1 is SGHRS and CDR2 is YFSETQ. The CDR3 extends over 11 amino acids. As DNA, the CDR3 is TGCGCCAGCAGAGGGAACACTGAAGCTTTCTTT. The encoded protein is CASRGNTEAFF.